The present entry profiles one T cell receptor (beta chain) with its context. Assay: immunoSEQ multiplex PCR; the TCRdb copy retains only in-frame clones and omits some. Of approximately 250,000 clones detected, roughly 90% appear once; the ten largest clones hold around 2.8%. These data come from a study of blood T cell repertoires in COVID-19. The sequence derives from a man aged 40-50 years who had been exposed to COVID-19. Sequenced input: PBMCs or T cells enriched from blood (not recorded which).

CDR3 sequence: CATRSTGRNTEAFF. DNA of the CDR3: TGTGCCACCAGATCGACAGGGCGGAACACTGAAGCTTTCTTT. The chain recombines TRBV15 with TRBJ1-1; 7 positions match TRBD1. The CDR3 runs to 14 residues. J lost 1 base, V lost 6 bases, and 5 bases had no gene match. Germline V lookup: CDR1 LNHNV, CDR2 YYDKDF (reference sequence).